The sample holds many counts of the clone carrying this T cell receptor (beta chain). The sample comes from a study of blood T cells in healthy people across ages. A second PCR, run for about 7 to 11 cycles, used a sample-barcoded 5' primer plus a J-beta primer mix. TCRdb reanalysed the 5' RACE reads using MiXCR and keeps one entry per CDR3 protein. The table lists hundreds of thousands of distinct CDR3 sequences, 29% of them singletons, with approximately 15% in the top ten. V lost 2 bases and J lost 1, with 5 bases in between. The V gene's germline CDR1 is SGHTA and CDR2 FQGNSA. The CDR3 has 13 residues.

Material for sequencing was blood. The chain recombines TRBV7-2 with TRBJ1-1; D unresolved. The clonotype comes from a woman older than 75 in good health. The CDR3 protein is CASSLSRNTEAFF. DNA of the CDR3: TGTGCCAGCAGCTTAAGTAGGAACACTGAAGCTTTCTTT.